This T cell receptor beta chain was sequenced during a study of T cell clusters in autoimmune cytopenias. CDR3 length equals 11 residues. Per germline, CDR1 SGHTA and CDR2 FQGNSA. Study results and caveats: Primary autoimmune cytopenia patients seemingly lacked the physiological T cell clusters found in healthy donors.

TRB amplification used approximately 250 ng of peripheral blood genomic DNA. TRB was amplified by touch-down multiplex PCR, primer pools A and B combined. TCRdb re-called the multiplex PCR reads and catalogs CDR3 proteins one per entry, DNA excluded. The listing contains 2,000 to 3,000 distinct CDR3 sequences. This clonotype counts as medium-sized by frequency. No antigen is known for it. The material sequenced was peripheral blood. This clonotype was sampled from a human donor with an autoimmune cytopenia or autoimmune hepatitis (not recorded which). This chain links TRBV7-2 with TRBJ2-5. The chain's CDR3 is CASSVQETQYF.